This paragraph covers one TCR beta chain sequence. The data stem from a study of T cell changes during pregnancy in multiple sclerosis. Germline assignment: CDR1 KGHSH and CDR2 LQKENI. V lost 3 bases, J lost 0 bases, and 17 bases lay in between. CDR3 length equals 17 residues. Clones were read by immunoSEQ multiplex PCR, and TCRdb kept only the in-frame ones, dropping some. The sample has under 45,000 clones, 88% seen once. This chain links TRBV18 with TRBJ1-1; TRBD1 is a possible D gene (5 bases). This receptor was taken from a female donor with multiple sclerosis, enrolled in a pregnancy study. Sequences were derived from CD4+ T cells from peripheral blood mononuclear cells, sampled in the second trimester of pregnancy. Here the CDR3 DNA reads TGTGCCAGCTCACCTACAGGTTCGGGTAGGGTGAACACTGAAGCTTTCTTT. The encoded protein is CASSPTGSGRVNTEAFF. Based on the CDR3 plus reference TRBV18 and TRBJ1-1, the full variable domain is NAGVMQNPRHLVRRRGQEARLRCSPMKGHSHVYWYRQLPEEGLKFMVYLQKENIIDESGMPKERFSAEFPKEGPSILRIQQVVRGDSAAYFCASSPTGSGRVNTEAFFGQGTRLTVV.